This T cell receptor beta chain appears in the sequencing data of a study of cytomegalovirus exposure and HLA in healthy donors. Study results and limitations: The availability of immune exposure information extended only to CMV serostatus. Follow-up analysis found HLA locus-dependent TCR association rates, highest for DRB1 and lowest for HLA-C.

Germline CDR1 reads GTSNPN; CDR2 reads SVGIG (reference sequence). Trimming removed 2 bases at V and 2 bases at J, with 8 bases between. The CDR3 loop spans 13 amino acids. With respect to this clone: Its antigen is unknown.

This PCR relied on a set of 60 Vbeta primers and 13 Jbeta primers. Produced via immunoSEQ multiplex PCR; TCRdb's table is partial and in-frame only. Of approximately 190,000 clones listed, 60% to 80% are singletons. Likely unrecorded immune exposures existed in these nominally healthy donors. The sample taken for sequencing was PBMCs. The origin of this receptor is a woman aged 30 to 39 in good health and CMV-seropositive. The chain couples TRBV30 to TRBJ2-3, with a weak D call TRBD1 (5 bases). This CDR3 is CAWSPQATDTQYF. The CDR3 DNA is TGTGCCTGGAGTCCACAGGCCACAGATACGCAGTATTTT.